This TCR beta chain is drawn from a study of T cells expressing NK-cell markers. The CDR3 sequence is 14 residues long. Germline V gene data show CDR1 as SQVTM and CDR2 as ANQGSEA. TCRdb reanalyzed the 5' RACE reads, giving one entry per CDR3 protein sequence and no DNA. The specimen's table records about 370,000 distinct CDR3 sequences. The chain recombines TRBV29-1 with TRBJ2-3. The TCR originated in a woman aged 45-65 years in good health. The sample was blood T cells: a sorted CD56 or NKG2C T cell subset, CD4+ or CD8+ T cells, or bulk PBMC T cells (not recorded which). The CDR3 spells CSVDKVKAADTQYF.